The 25 T cell receptor beta chains listed next were all sequenced from one sample in a study of T cell repertoires in cytomegalovirus infection. TCRdb re-analysed the reads in MiXCR, keeping a single row per CDR3 protein. Found here are a few hundred thousand distinct CDR3 sequences, 26% of them singletons; the top ten hold under 15%. Sequencing was carried out using PBMCs. The receptors originated from a human donor in good health (CMV status not recorded). Some clones in this sample may be carry-over from other donors' samples.

The chain recombines TRBV6-8 with TRBJ1-2, with TRBD1 identical over 8 bases. Trimming at V came to 4 bases and at J to 5 bases, leaving 12 bases not matched to a gene. The CDR3 is 16 amino acids. In germline, CDR1 is MNHGY, CDR2 SAAAGT. CDR3 bases: TGTGCCAGCAGTTTCCAGGGGGCTCTGGGCTTTTATGGCTACACCTTC. Its translation is CASSFQGALGFYGYTF.

The genes are TRBV6-1 and TRBJ2-5, with 10 bases fitting TRBD2. Germline V gene lookup returns CDR1 MNHNS and CDR2 SASEGT. This CDR3 comprises 15 residues. With V trimmed by 5 bases and J by 5 bases, 8 bases remained unmatched. The CDR3 protein is CASSRTSGVGETQYF. CDR3 nucleotides: TGTGCCAGCAGTCGGACTAGCGGTGTCGGGGAGACCCAGTACTTC.

The rearrangement links TRBV10-3 to TRBJ1-2; 11 nucleotides align to TRBD1. The ends lost 6 bases at V and 4 bases at J; junction bases unmatched: 7. This CDR3 is 15 amino acids long. Germline CDR1 reads ENHRY; CDR2 reads SYGVKD. The CDR3 spells CAIRDGTGGAYGYTF. The CDR3 DNA follows: TGTGCCATCAGAGACGGGACAGGGGGTGCCTATGGCTACACCTTC.

In its sample, this clonotype was seen a few times. This chain connects TRBV29-1 to TRBJ1-1; D is undetermined. CDR3 length equals 12 residues. V lost 5 bases to trimming and J lost 0 bases, with 7 bases between them. Looked up from germline, CDR1 is SQVTM and CDR2 is ANQGSEA. CDR3 bases: TGCAGCGTTTCCCCCCTGAACACTGAAGCTTTCTTT. This gives the protein CSVSPLNTEAFF.

The chain joins TRBV6-2 or TRBV6-3 to TRBJ2-1; TRBD2 matches 7 bases. Per germline, CDR1 MNHEY and CDR2 SVGEGT. The trim removed 8 bases at V and 9 bases at J, leaving 16 bases unmatched. The CDR3 is 15 amino acids. The CDR3 coding sequence is TGTGCCAGCTGTTCTCTGGGGGAGGGCGGCGGTGAGCAGTTCTTC. Translating it yields CASCSLGEGGGEQFF.

This clonotype has a handful of counts. The rearrangement links TRBV6-5 to TRBJ2-3; 10 positions match TRBD2. Germline CDR1 and CDR2: MNHEY and SVGAGI. CDR3 length: 15 amino acids. The ends lost 6 bases at V and 3 bases at J; junction bases unmatched: 6. The CDR3 nucleotides read TGTGCCAGCAGGGGAGTAGCGGGAGGTACAGATACGCAGTATTTT. The encoded protein is CASRGVAGGTDTQYF.

The rearrangement links TRBV11-2 to TRBJ1-1; 7 nucleotides match TRBD1. Germline V gene data show CDR1 as SGHAT and CDR2 as FQNNGV. Trimming removed 5 bases from V and 8 bases from J; junction bases left unmatched: 17. CDR3 length equals 16 residues. This chain's CDR3 is CASSPTAGRGTLEAFF. CDR3 nucleotides: TGTGCCAGCAGCCCAACCGCGGGCAGGGGGACCTTGGAAGCTTTCTTT.

This clonotype turned up a few times. This chain uses TRBV30 with TRBJ2-7, with D tentatively TRBD2 (5 bases). The ends were cut back, 1 base at V and 3 bases at J, with 10 bases in the middle. This CDR3 comprises 13 residues. Germline CDR1 and CDR2: GTSNPN and SVGIG (reference sequence). The CDR3 region is CAWSGTPNYEQYV. CDR3 coding DNA: TGTGCCTGGAGTGGGACTCCGAACTACGAGCAGTACGTC.

The chain employs TRBV28 and TRBJ1-1; a weak D match, TRBD1 (5 bases). The germline gives CDR1 MDHEN, CDR2 SYDVKM. V shed 6 bases and J shed 6 bases, with 17 bases lying between them. This CDR3 region has 14 residues. CDR3 residues: CASRPPGAGAEAFF. CDR3 in DNA: TGTGCCAGCAGGCCGCCCGGGGCGGGCGCTGAAGCTTTCTTT. Based on the CDR3 plus reference TRBV28 and TRBJ1-1, the full variable domain is DVKVTQSSRYLVKRTGEKVFLECVQDMDHENMFWYRQDPGLGLRLIYFSYDVKMKEKGDIPEGYSVSREKKERFSLILESASTNQTSMYLCASRPPGAGAEAFFGQGTRLTVV.

In its sample, this clonotype was seen a few times. This chain uses TRBV5-1 with TRBJ2-1, with 9 bases aligning to TRBD1. The V segment lost 4 bases and the J segment 8 bases; nucleotides outside the gene matches: 25. Germline V gene sequence: CDR1 SGHRS, CDR2 YFSETQ. CDR3 size: 20 residues. The CDR3 region is CASSGLRDRAPGTVNDEQFF. The DNA for the CDR3 is TGCGCCAGCAGCGGTTTGAGGGACAGGGCCCCCGGGACTGTCAACGATGAGCAGTTCTTC. The whole variable domain, remainder taken from reference TRBV5-1 and TRBJ2-1, is KAGVTQTPRYLIKTRGQQVTLSCSPISGHRSVSWYQQTPGQGLQFLFEYFSETQRNKGNFPGRFSGRQFSNSRSEMNVSTLELGDSALYLCASSGLRDRAPGTVNDEQFFGPGTRLTVL.

J is TRBJ2-5 and V is TRBV19, with TRBD1 matching over 9 bases. CDR1 and CDR2 (germline): LNHDA, SQIVND (reference sequence). The junction had 8 bases not matched to a gene; V was cut back by 5 bases and J by 1 base. CDR3 length: 16 residues. CDR3 bases: TGTGCCAGTAGTCCCCGGGACAGGGAGCCCCAAGAGACCCAGTACTTC. Residues: CASSPRDREPQETQYF.

This clonotype was observed a few times. The chain has TRBV12-3 or TRBV12-4 and TRBJ2-6, with TRBD1 identical over 7 bases. The ends lost 6 bases at V and 0 bases at J; junction bases unmatched: 5. The CDR3 is 16 residues long. CDR3 coding DNA: TGTGCCAGCAGAGCCTGGGACAGCTCTGGGGCCAACGTCCTGACTTTC. Amino acid sequence: CASRAWDSSGANVLTF.

The chain recombines TRBV29-1 with TRBJ1-1; no firm D call. The V end was cut by 4 bases, the J end by 1 base, with 10 bases between. The V gene's germline CDR1 is SQVTM and CDR2 ANQGSEA. The CDR3 extends over 13 amino acids. CDR3 nucleotides: TGCAGCGTTGCCGGACGGACGAACACTGAAGCTTTCTTT. It translates to CSVAGRTNTEAFF.

The V and J genes are TRBV7-9 and TRBJ2-2; D possibly corresponds to TRBD2 (5 bases). The CDR3 is 15 residues long. Germline CDR1 reads SEHNR; CDR2 reads FQNEAQ (reference sequence). The V end lost 3 bases, the J end lost 2 bases, and 10 bases lay between the germline ends. The CDR3 sequence: CASSFGGPNTGELFF. The CDR3 DNA reads TGTGCCAGCAGCTTTGGCGGGCCCAACACCGGGGAGCTGTTTTTT.

The V call is TRBV12-3 or TRBV12-4, the J call TRBJ1-2; perhaps TRBD1 as D (6 bases). CDR3 size: 17 residues. With 3 bases removed from V and 2 bases from J, the gap between germline ends came to 19 bases. CDR3 loop: CASSLSDRLYWNYGYTF. The CDR3 bases are TGTGCCAGCAGTTTGAGTGACAGGCTCTATTGGAACTATGGCTACACCTTC.

The rearrangement uses TRBV11-1 and TRBJ2-7, with 7 bases matching TRBD2. V lost 4 bases to trimming and J lost 7 bases; unmatched junction nucleotides: 13. The germline V gene has CDR1 SGHAT and CDR2 FQDESV (reference sequence). The CDR3 totals 15 residues. The CDR3 nucleotides are TGTGCCAGCAGCTATCGACTAGCACGACCACGGGAGCAGTACTTC. Translated, it gives CASSYRLARPREQYF.

V gene TRBV28 combines with J gene TRBJ2-4, with D unclear. The V gene's germline CDR1 is MDHEN and CDR2 SYDVKM. V dropped 8 bases and J dropped 0 bases, with 11 bases sitting between them. The CDR3 runs to 14 residues. In nucleotides, the CDR3 is TGTGCCAGCGCCCGTCAGTCAGCCAAAAACATTCAGTACTTC. The encoded protein is CASARQSAKNIQYF. The entire variable domain, with the rest obtained from reference TRBV28 and TRBJ2-4, is as follows: DVKVTQSSRYLVKRTGEKVFLECVQDMDHENMFWYRQDPGLGLRLIYFSYDVKMKEKGDIPEGYSVSREKKERFSLILESASTNQTSMYLCASARQSAKNIQYFGAGTRLSVL.

This clonotype was seen a few times. Here the CDR3 reads CASSALETQYF. The CDR3 DNA is TGTGCCAGCAGCGCGCTAGAGACCCAGTACTTC. The chain carries TRBV7-8 and TRBJ2-5; unclear D gene. The CDR3 totals 11 residues. Germline CDR1 SGHVS, CDR2 FQNEAQ. V lost 5 bases, J lost 4 bases, and 5 bases lay in between.

This clonotype came up many times. The chain employs TRBV11-3 and TRBJ1-2; D perhaps matches TRBD1 (5 bases). The CDR3 totals 14 residues. V was shortened by 5 bases and J by 4 bases, with 14 bases between the two germline ends. The germline gives CDR1 SGHNT, CDR2 YENEEA. The chain's CDR3 is CASSGTTAGYGYTF. CDR3 bases: TGTGCCAGCAGCGGGACGACTGCGGGCTATGGCTACACCTTC.

This clonotype occurred many times. This chain uses TRBV7-9 with TRBJ2-3; unclear D gene. CDR3 length: 13 residues. The V end was cut by 4 bases, the J end by 7 bases, with 12 bases between. CDR1 is SEHNR and CDR2 is FQNEAQ in the germline V gene (reference sequence). The DNA of the CDR3 is TGTGCCAGCAGCTCCGGAACCCCTAATACGCAGTATTTT. Residues: CASSSGTPNTQYF.

The genes are TRBV18 and TRBJ1-1; D not certain. The CDR3 runs to 15 residues. Germline CDR1 is KGHSH and CDR2 is LQKENI. Trimming shortened V by 2 bases and J by 1 base, and 11 bases separated the two germline ends. The CDR3 bases are TGTGCCAGCTCACCAGTTCAGGCAGGGAACACTGAAGCTTTCTTT. Residues: CASSPVQAGNTEAFF.

The chain couples TRBV5-5 to TRBJ2-7; D gene unclear. The CDR3 totals 12 residues. V was shortened by 7 bases and J by 1 base, with 9 bases between the two germline ends. Germline-derived CDR1 and CDR2 are SGHKS and YYEKEE (reference sequence). The CDR3, as DNA: TGTGCCAGCGGCGCGGCATCCTACGAGCAGTACGTC. Translating gives CASGAASYEQYV.

The chain has TRBV6-1 and TRBJ1-3, with D perhaps matching TRBD1 (5 bases). Germline loops: CDR1 MNHNS, CDR2 SASEGT. The CDR3 has 14 amino acids. V dropped 5 bases and J dropped 0 bases, with 8 bases sitting between them. The CDR3 region has the DNA TGTGCCAGCAGTAGACAGACCTCTGGAAACACCATATATTTT. Its translation: CASSRQTSGNTIYF.

J is TRBJ2-1 and V is TRBV29-1; 7 nucleotides match TRBD2. The CDR3 runs to 16 residues. CDR1 is SQVTM, CDR2 ANQGSEA, per germline. Trimming at V came to 4 bases and at J to 0 bases, leaving 9 bases not matched to a gene. As DNA, the CDR3 is TGCAGCGTTGCTAGACCTCGCGGGAGCTCCTACAATGAGCAGTTCTTC. Amino acids: CSVARPRGSSYNEQFF.

V is TRBV19 and J is TRBJ1-5; 9 bases fit TRBD1. Germline V gene data show CDR1 as LNHDA and CDR2 as SQIVND (reference sequence). The CDR3 has 13 amino acids. V shed 6 bases and J 7 bases; nucleotides not matched to a gene: 4. The CDR3 nucleotides read TGTGCCAGTAGCGGGACAGGGAAGCAGCCCCAGCATTTT. Translated: CASSGTGKQPQHF.